This is a list of T cell receptor beta chains from one sample in a study of blood T cell repertoires in COVID-19. Data came from immunoSEQ multiplex PCR; TCRdb stores just in-frame clones and leaves some out. Of about 140,000 clones in the sample, 80% to 85% were seen once. The sample was peripheral blood. The source of these receptors is a human donor in a cohort sampled during active COVID-19. Each CDR3 is given with its conserved first and last residue. The order of the fields is V gene, clone size, D gene, J gene, CDR3 protein, CDR3 DNA. The D gene is left open where the match is weak. Expanded clones get a size class; other rows say once, few or many, or leave the size out.

>TRBV7-8|.|TRBD1|TRBJ2-7
CASSLAGDRAYEQYF
TGTGCCAGCAGCTTAGCGGGTGACAGGGCCTACGAGCAGTACTTC
>TRBV28|.|.|TRBJ2-1
CASTARYNEQFF
TGTGCCAGCACGGCCAGGTACAATGAGCAGTTCTTC
>TRBV28|.|.|TRBJ1-2
CASTLYGPGANYGYTF
TGTGCCAGCACCCTTTATGGTCCAGGGGCAAACTATGGCTACACCTTC
>TRBV18|.|TRBD2|TRBJ2-5
CASSPQGGASAGGSETQYF
TGTGCCAGCTCACCCCAGGGAGGGGCATCAGCGGGAGGATCAGAGACCCAGTACTTC
>TRBV3-1/TRBV3-2|.|TRBD1|TRBJ1-6
CASSGGQGVSYNSPLHF
TGTGCCAGCAGTGGGGGACAGGGGGTGAGCTATAATTCACCCCTCCACTTT
>TRBV7-9|.|.|TRBJ2-7
CASSLVEGEQYF
TGTGCCAGCAGCTTAGTGGAGGGCGAGCAGTACTTC
>TRBV5-1|.|TRBD1|TRBJ2-7
CASSLDAGGSYEQYF
TGCGCCAGCAGCTTGGACGCAGGGGGCAGCTACGAGCAGTACTTC
>TRBV7-2|.|.|TRBJ1-4
CASSLAEGELFF
TGTGCCAGCAGCTTAGCGGAGGGAGAACTGTTTTTT
>TRBV5-1|.|TRBD2|TRBJ2-5
CASSHGLAGGQETQYF
TGCGCCAGCAGCCACGGACTAGCGGGAGGCCAAGAGACCCAGTACTTC
>TRBV18|.|.|TRBJ1-5
CASSPSSSRDQPQHF
TGTGCCAGCTCCCCAAGCTCGTCCAGGGATCAGCCCCAGCATTTT
>TRBV27|.|TRBD2|TRBJ2-1
CASSLWSSGKENEQFF
TGTGCCAGCAGTTTATGGTCTAGCGGGAAGGAAAATGAGCAGTTCTTC
>TRBV6-5|.|TRBD1|TRBJ2-7
CASSMGQGAYEQYF
TGTGCCAGCAGCATGGGACAGGGGGCCTACGAGCAGTACTTC
>TRBV28|few|TRBD1|TRBJ2-1
CASSKDRGSYNEQFF
TGTGCCAGCAGTAAGGACAGGGGGTCCTACAATGAGCAGTTCTTC
>TRBV2|.|.|TRBJ2-5
CASSSGSAGETQYF
TGTGCCAGCAGTTCTGGGTCTGCGGGAGAGACCCAGTACTTC
>TRBV6-2/TRBV6-3|few|TRBD2|TRBJ2-1
CASSDRGDEQFF
TGTGCCAGCAGTGACCGGGGGGATGAGCAGTTCTTC
>TRBV5-6|once|TRBD1|TRBJ2-7
CASSLPGTAYEQYF
TGTGCCAGCAGCCTTCCCGGGACAGCCTACGAGCAGTACTTC
>TRBV7-9|.|.|TRBJ2-1
CASSARGSFYEQFF
TGTGCCAGCAGCGCCAGAGGAAGTTTCTATGAGCAGTTCTTC
>TRBV6-5|.|TRBD1|TRBJ2-7
CASSLRDSSYEQYF
TGTGCCAGCAGCCTCAGGGACAGTTCCTACGAGCAGTACTTC
>TRBV18|.|TRBD1|TRBJ1-1
CASSPPGQGEAFF
TGTGCCAGCTCACCACCGGGACAGGGTGAAGCTTTCTTT
>TRBV5-4|.|TRBD1|TRBJ1-2
CASSVRQGPRVHNYGYTF
TGTGCCAGCAGCGTACGACAGGGGCCAAGGGTCCATAACTATGGCTACACCTTC
>TRBV4-3|.|.|TRBJ1-2
CASSQHGGGYGYTF
TGCGCCAGCAGCCAACACGGGGGTGGCTATGGCTACACCTTC
>TRBV19|.|.|TRBJ2-7
CASRPGFSYEQYF
TGTGCCAGTAGACCAGGGTTCTCCTACGAGCAGTACTTC
>TRBV24-1|.|.|TRBJ2-5
CATSVDSQETQYF
TGTGCCACCAGTGTTGACAGTCAAGAGACCCAGTACTTC
>TRBV19|.|TRBD1|TRBJ2-4
CASRSDRGPWNIQYF
TGTGCCAGTAGGAGTGACAGGGGGCCGTGGAACATTCAGTACTTC
>TRBV5-1|.|TRBD1|TRBJ2-7
CASRLTPTGISEQYF
TGCGCCAGCCGCCTTACCCCGACAGGGATCTCCGAGCAGTACTTC
>TRBV29-1|.|TRBD1|TRBJ1-3
CSAEDRAGNTIYF
TGCAGCGCCGAGGACAGGGCTGGAAACACCATATATTTT
>TRBV11-3|once|TRBD2|TRBJ2-1
CASSPGLAGGGYNEQFF
TGTGCCAGCAGCCCGGGACTAGCGGGAGGGGGCTACAATGAGCAGTTCTTC
>TRBV29-1|.|TRBD1|TRBJ2-7
CSAWGQGGYEQYF
TGCAGCGCATGGGGACAGGGAGGGTACGAGCAGTACTTC
>TRBV5-1|.|.|TRBJ1-1
CASSPGNQNTEAFF
TGCGCCAGCAGCCCCGGTAACCAGAACACTGAAGCTTTCTTT
>TRBV4-2|.|TRBD2|TRBJ2-1
CASSQEPGGSTYNEQFF
TGTGCCAGCAGCCAAGAACCGGGCGGGAGTACCTACAATGAGCAGTTCTTC
>TRBV6-2/TRBV6-3|.|TRBD2|TRBJ2-5
CASSQGLAGVWETQYF
TGTGCCAGCAGCCAGGGACTAGCGGGAGTGTGGGAGACCCAGTACTTC
>TRBV7-8|.|.|TRBJ2-5
CASSLAQMPGAKETQYF
TGTGCCAGCAGCTTAGCACAAATGCCGGGAGCCAAAGAGACCCAGTACTTC
>TRBV9|.|TRBD2|TRBJ2-3
CASSGAGTAGLTDTQYF
TGTGCCAGCAGCGGGGCGGGTACAGCGGGACTCACAGATACGCAGTATTTT
>TRBV12-3/TRBV12-4|.|.|TRBJ2-7
CASSPRDTSLYF
TGTGCCAGCAGCCCCCGGGACACGAGTTTGTACTTC
>TRBV6-5|.|TRBD1|TRBJ1-2
CASTQGAGGYTF
TGTGCCAGCACCCAGGGGGCAGGAGGCTACACCTTC
>TRBV9|.|.|TRBJ2-1
CASSGQPDPYNEQFF
TGTGCCAGCAGCGGACAACCCGATCCTTACAATGAGCAGTTCTTC
>TRBV6-4|.|.|TRBJ1-5
CASSAGGSNQPQHF
TGTGCCAGCAGTGCGGGGGGGAGCAATCAGCCCCAGCATTTT
>TRBV11-2|.|TRBD2|TRBJ2-7
CASSLAAGEGYEQYF
TGTGCCAGCAGCTTAGCCGCGGGAGAGGGGTACGAGCAGTACTTC
>TRBV7-3|once|.|TRBJ2-7
CASSQTPGFEQYF
TGTGCCAGCAGCCAAACTCCGGGTTTCGAGCAGTACTTC
>TRBV6-5|.|TRBD1|TRBJ2-3
CASSIIGTGGDTQYF
TGTGCCAGCAGTATAATCGGGACAGGGGGAGATACGCAGTATTTT
>TRBV5-1|few|.|TRBJ2-7
CASSLAAGYEQYF
TGCGCCAGCAGCTTGGCCGCCGGCTACGAGCAGTACTTC
>TRBV18|.|TRBD1|TRBJ2-5
CASSQEQGAGETQYF
TGTGCCAGCTCACAGGAACAGGGGGCTGGGGAGACCCAGTACTTC
>TRBV7-2|.|TRBD2|TRBJ2-1
CASSFPGGPHNEQFF
TGTGCCAGCAGCTTCCCGGGAGGGCCCCACAATGAGCAGTTCTTC
>TRBV24-1|.|TRBD1|TRBJ1-1
CATSDSRNTGDEAFF
TGTGCCACCAGTGATTCCCGCAACACAGGGGATGAAGCTTTCTTT
>TRBV6-5|.|TRBD2|TRBJ2-7
CASSSDSGRPGEQYF
TGTGCCAGCAGCTCAGATAGCGGGAGGCCGGGGGAGCAGTACTTC
>TRBV7-2|.|TRBD1|TRBJ2-4
CASSIQGAGLEAKNIQYF
TGTGCCAGCAGCATTCAGGGGGCAGGCCTAGAGGCCAAAAACATTCAGTACTTC
>TRBV14|.|.|TRBJ1-2
CASSVRRGSVSGYTF
TGTGCCAGCAGCGTCCGAAGGGGATCAGTCTCTGGCTACACCTTC
>TRBV21-1|.|.|TRBJ2-5
CASSEGTVQETQYF
TGTGCCAGCAGCGAGGGGACAGTTCAAGAGACCCAGTACTTC
>TRBV7-6|.|TRBD1|TRBJ2-2
CASSPTQGVGGELFF
TGTGCCAGCAGCCCAACTCAGGGGGTCGGCGGGGAGCTGTTTTTT
>TRBV6-2/TRBV6-3|.|TRBD1|TRBJ2-7
CASSYSPRGTGTSYEQYF
TGTGCCAGCAGTTACTCCCCTAGGGGGACAGGGACCTCCTACGAGCAGTACTTC
>TRBV28|.|TRBD1|TRBJ1-1
CASGPGQVVSLRAFF
TGTGCCAGCGGACCGGGACAGGTGGTTAGTCTTCGGGCTTTCTTT
>TRBV6-5|few|.|TRBJ2-3
CASSWGGKVDTQYF
TGTGCCAGCAGTTGGGGCGGGAAGGTAGATACGCAGTATTTT
>TRBV5-4|.|.|TRBJ1-4
CASILNPVVANEKLFF
TGTGCCAGCATCCTGAACCCGGTTGTGGCTAATGAAAAACTGTTTTTT
>TRBV15|.|TRBD1|TRBJ2-7
CATSGGQGPYEQYF
TGTGCCACCAGCGGGGGACAGGGGCCCTACGAGCAGTACTTC
>TRBV18|.|TRBD1|TRBJ2-7
CASSSGQGEPDEQYF
TGTGCCAGCTCAAGTGGACAGGGGGAACCGGACGAGCAGTACTTC
>TRBV15|.|.|TRBJ2-7
CATSRGSADKSYEQYF
TGTGCCACCAGCAGAGGGTCGGCGGATAAATCCTACGAGCAGTACTTC